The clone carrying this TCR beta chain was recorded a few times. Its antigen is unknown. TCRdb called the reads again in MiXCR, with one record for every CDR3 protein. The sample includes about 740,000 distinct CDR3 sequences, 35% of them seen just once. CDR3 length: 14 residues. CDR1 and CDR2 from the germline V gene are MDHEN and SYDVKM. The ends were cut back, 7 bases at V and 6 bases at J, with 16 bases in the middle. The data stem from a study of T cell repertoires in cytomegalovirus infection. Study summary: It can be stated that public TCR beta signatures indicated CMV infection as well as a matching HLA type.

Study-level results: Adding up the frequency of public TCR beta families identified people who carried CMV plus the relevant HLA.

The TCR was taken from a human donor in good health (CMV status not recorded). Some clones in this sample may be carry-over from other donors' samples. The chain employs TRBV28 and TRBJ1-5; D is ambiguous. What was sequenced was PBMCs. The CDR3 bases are TGTGCCAGCATTGAGGGAAGGATTATTCAGCCCCAGCATTTT. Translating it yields CASIEGRIIQPQHF. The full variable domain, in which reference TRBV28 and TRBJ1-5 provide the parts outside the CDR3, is DVKVTQSSRYLVKRTGEKVFLECVQDMDHENMFWYRQDPGLGLRLIYFSYDVKMKEKGDIPEGYSVSREKKERFSLILESASTNQTSMYLCASIEGRIIQPQHFGDGTRLSIL.